Below are 30 T cell receptor beta chains sequenced from a single sample in a study of CD8+ T cells in alopecia areata. Extracted RNA was reverse transcribed, and the resulting cDNA served as sequencing template. Sequencing used immunoSEQ multiplex PCR; TCRdb keeps in-frame clones, though not all of them. The top ten clones hold 11% to 15% of a sample with around 160,000 clones, less than 70% of them seen once. Noted treatment: oral pan-JAK inhibitor, 5-10 mg twice daily. The specimen was CD4+ T cells sorted from blood, collected at week 24, from a patient treated with tofacitinib. All receptors come from a human donor with alopecia areata.

Written as DNA, the CDR3 is TGTGCCAGCAGTCCTGGACAGGGGTACTACGAGCAGTACTTC. It yields the protein CASSPGQGYYEQYF. The gene calls are TRBV27 and TRBJ2-7, with 9 bases that match TRBD1. CDR3 length: 14 residues. V lost 5 bases and J lost 3; bases outside the gene matches: 5. Germline CDR1 MNHEY, CDR2 SMNVEV (reference sequence).

The V call is TRBV6-1, the J call TRBJ1-2; D uncertain. CDR3 length: 14 amino acids. V was trimmed by 2 bases and J by 8 bases, leaving 15 bases between them. Germline-derived CDR1 and CDR2 are MNHNS and SASEGT. The CDR3 coding sequence is TGTGCCAGCAGTGAATATGGTGCCGGTGGCGGCTACACCTTC. This gives the protein CASSEYGAGGGYTF.

The chain links TRBV5-1 to TRBJ2-1, with 13 nucleotides matching TRBD2. Germline CDR1 reads SGHRS; CDR2 reads YFSETQ. The CDR3 spans 16 residues. Trimming removed 2 bases from V and 13 bases from J; junction bases left unmatched: 12. The chain's CDR3 is CASSFGGPTSGGKQFF. The CDR3, as DNA: TGCGCCAGCAGCTTCGGTGGACCGACTAGCGGGGGGAAACAGTTCTTC.

The chain has TRBV20-1 and TRBJ1-2; the D is unclear. Trimming took off 5 bases at V and 8 bases at J, with 12 bases between the two ends. The V gene's germline CDR1 is DFQATT and CDR2 SNEGSKA (reference sequence). The CDR3 is 11 residues long. CDR3 DNA: TGCAGTGCTGATCATTCACGGGGCTACACCTTC. This encodes CSADHSRGYTF.

The genes are TRBV20-1 and TRBJ2-5; 8 nucleotides align to TRBD2. V lost 8 bases, J lost 4 bases, and 3 bases stayed unmatched. The CDR3 has 11 amino acids. Germline CDR1 is DFQATT and CDR2 is SNEGSKA (reference sequence). The DNA of the CDR3 is TGCAGTACCCGGGGGGGAGAGACCCAGTACTTC. Translating gives CSTRGGETQYF.

The genes are TRBV29-1 and TRBJ2-1; 8 nucleotides line up with TRBD1. V shed 0 bases and J 10 bases; nucleotides not matched to a gene: 14. Germline loops: CDR1 SQVTM, CDR2 ANQGSEA. This CDR3 spans 16 amino acids. The CDR3 spells CSVEDLGTGRYLEQFF. In DNA, the CDR3 is TGCAGCGTTGAAGATTTAGGGACAGGTCGTTACCTGGAGCAGTTCTTC.

This clone was picked up many times. The CDR3 region is CASSEALGGTQYF. The CDR3 bases are TGTGCCAGCAGTGAAGCGCTTGGCGGGACCCAGTACTTC. The rearrangement links TRBV2 to TRBJ2-5; D gene unclear. This CDR3 is built from 13 residues. The V gene lost 0 bases and the J gene lost 7 bases, with 9 bases spanning the gap. Germline loops: CDR1 SNHLY, CDR2 FYNNEI. Full variable domain (remainder filled in from reference TRBV2 and TRBJ2-5): EPEVTQTPSHQVTQMGQEVILRCVPISNHLYFYWYRQILGQKVEFLVSFYNNEISEKSEIFDDQFSVERPDGSNFTLKIRSTKLEDSAMYFCASSEALGGTQYFGPGTRLLVL.

This chain joins TRBV7-8 and TRBJ2-1; a weak D match, TRBD1 (6 bases). V lost 1 base and J lost 4, with 8 bases in between. Germline CDR1 is SGHVS and CDR2 is FQNEAQ. The CDR3 is made up of 14 amino acids. Here the CDR3 DNA reads TGTGCCAGCAGCTTAGAACAGGGATACAATGAGCAGTTCTTC. This translates into CASSLEQGYNEQFF.

The V and J genes are TRBV4-1 and TRBJ1-2, with a weak D call TRBD1 (5 bases). The CDR3 sequence is 14 residues long. Trimming took 0 bases from V and 4 from J, leaving 9 bases between them. Germline V gene lookup returns CDR1 MGHRA and CDR2 YSYEKL. The CDR3 sequence is CASSQEGTPYGYTF. As DNA, the CDR3 is TGCGCCAGCAGCCAAGAGGGGACCCCCTATGGCTACACCTTC.

This chain links TRBV6-5 with TRBJ1-1, with D possibly being TRBD1 (6 bases). With 2 bases removed from V and 3 bases from J, the gap between germline ends came to 7 bases. The CDR3 runs 13 residues. The germline V gene has CDR1 MNHEY and CDR2 SVGAGI. This CDR3 is CASSYGGDTEAFF. DNA of the CDR3: TGTGCCAGCAGTTACGGGGGCGACACTGAAGCTTTCTTT.

This clone was detected many times. This rearrangement joins TRBV28 to TRBJ1-5; D is unresolved. Germline V lookup: CDR1 MDHEN, CDR2 SYDVKM. Trimming took off 6 bases at V and 2 bases at J, with 11 bases between the two ends. The length of the CDR3 is 14 residues. CDR3 protein: CASRLGWGNQPQHF. DNA for the CDR3: TGTGCCAGCAGGTTGGGTTGGGGCAATCAGCCCCAGCATTTT. Looking up the rest from reference TRBV28 and TRBJ1-5 gives the full variable domain: DVKVTQSSRYLVKRTGEKVFLECVQDMDHENMFWYRQDPGLGLRLIYFSYDVKMKEKGDIPEGYSVSREKKERFSLILESASTNQTSMYLCASRLGWGNQPQHFGDGTRLSIL.

The genes are TRBV30 and TRBJ1-2, with TRBD1 as a possible D gene (5 bases). The CDR3 has 13 residues. Germline V gene sequence: CDR1 GTSNPN, CDR2 SVGIG (reference sequence). V was shortened by 6 bases and J by 8 bases, with 19 bases between the two germline ends. CDR3 in DNA: TGTGCCTGCCACACCAGGGACTTCGGAGGCTACACCTTC. Its translation: CACHTRDFGGYTF.

The chain uses TRBV29-1 and TRBJ1-6, with D hard to call. This CDR3 has 12 amino acids. Trimming stripped 4 bases from V and 9 bases from J, with 10 bases between. Germline-derived CDR1 and CDR2 are SQVTM and ANQGSEA. The DNA of the CDR3 is TGCAGCGTTGGAGGTTTCGGTTCACCCCTCCACTTT. This codes for CSVGGFGSPLHF.

The chain uses TRBV10-3 and TRBJ2-5, with D perhaps matching TRBD2 (5 bases). Germline CDR1 ENHRY, CDR2 SYGVKD. Between the trimmed V and J ends, which lost 8 bases and 5 bases, there was a span of 6 bases. The CDR3 is 10 amino acids. CDR3 region: CAIGGETQYF. In DNA form, the CDR3 reads TGTGCCATCGGCGGGGAGACCCAGTACTTC.

CDR3 nucleotides: TGTGCCAGCAGCTTAGTGATGTCGGGGCCGGCAGAAAGCGTTCAGTACTTC. This encodes CASSLVMSGPAESVQYF. V usage is TRBV7-9 and J usage is TRBJ2-4; either TRBD1 or TRBD2 may fit D (5 bases each). The germline V and J ends were trimmed by 1 base and 11 bases, with 24 bases remaining between them. The germline V gene encodes CDR1 SEHNR and CDR2 FQNEAQ (reference sequence). CDR3 length: 17 amino acids.

The gene calls are TRBV6-5 and TRBJ2-7; D tentatively fits TRBD1 or TRBD2 (5 bases each). The V gene's germline CDR1 is MNHEY and CDR2 SVGAGI. The CDR3 is 13 amino acids. Trimming took off 5 bases at V and 3 bases at J, with 11 bases between the two ends. The CDR3, as DNA: TGTGCCAGCAGTCCCCCGGGGCTCTACGAGCAGTACTTC. It specifies CASSPPGLYEQYF.

This chain uses TRBV9 with TRBJ1-2; D remains unclear. Trimming cost V 0 bases and J 0 bases, with 12 bases left between them. Per germline, CDR1 SGDLS and CDR2 YYNGEE. There are 16 residues in the CDR3. The CDR3 bases are TGTGCCAGCAGCGTAGCTTTAGCAGAAGCTAACTATGGCTACACCTTC. Protein sequence: CASSVALAEANYGYTF.

The genes are TRBV30 and TRBJ1-4; a weak D match, TRBD1 (5 bases). Germline V lookup: CDR1 GTSNPN, CDR2 SVGIG (reference sequence). V was pared by 1 base and J by 0 bases, with 12 bases between. The CDR3 extends over 16 amino acids. CDR3 sequence reads: CAWSGDYVATNEKLFF. CDR3 sequence (DNA): TGTGCCTGGAGTGGGGACTACGTTGCAACTAATGAAAAACTGTTTTTT.

This chain's CDR3 is CASSEMRGNYGYTF. The CDR3 nucleotides are TGTGCCAGCAGTGAAATGAGGGGAAACTATGGCTACACCTTC. V usage is TRBV25-1 and J usage is TRBJ1-2; perhaps TRBD1 as D (5 bases). Trimming stripped 2 bases from V and 2 bases from J, with 9 bases between. The CDR3 extends over 14 amino acids. The germline V gene encodes CDR1 MGHDK and CDR2 SYGVNS.

This clone was seen a handful of times. CDR3 residues: CASSPQGYYGYTF. In DNA form, the CDR3 reads TGTGCCAGCAGTCCCCAGGGTTACTATGGCTACACCTTC. The rearrangement uses TRBV2 and TRBJ1-2; the D gene is possibly TRBD1 (5 bases). The CDR3 runs 13 residues. Trimming cost V 5 bases and J 3 bases, with 10 bases left between them. CDR1 is SNHLY and CDR2 is FYNNEI in the germline V gene. Drawing the rest from reference TRBV2 and TRBJ1-2, the complete variable domain is EPEVTQTPSHQVTQMGQEVILRCVPISNHLYFYWYRQILGQKVEFLVSFYNNEISEKSEIFDDQFSVERPDGSNFTLKIRSTKLEDSAMYFCASSPQGYYGYTFGSGTRLTVV.

The chain links TRBV6-5 to TRBJ2-6, with a weak D call TRBD1 (6 bases). V was clipped by 6 bases and J by 4 bases, with 13 bases between them. The CDR3 contains 15 residues. In germline, CDR1 is MNHEY, CDR2 SVGAGI. The CDR3 here is CASSRTVFGANVLTF. Here the CDR3 DNA reads TGTGCCAGCAGCCGGACAGTATTCGGGGCCAACGTCCTGACTTTC.

The V gene is TRBV29-1, the J gene TRBJ2-3; 8 nucleotides line up with TRBD2. Trimming removed 0 bases from V and 4 bases from J; junction bases left unmatched: 3. CDR3 length: 14 amino acids. The germline V gene encodes CDR1 SQVTM and CDR2 ANQGSEA. CDR3 sequence reads: CSVEDRRGADTQYF. The CDR3 DNA sequence: TGCAGCGTTGAAGATCGGCGGGGGGCAGATACGCAGTATTTT.

V and J are TRBV27 and TRBJ1-1; D gene uncertain. The CDR3 totals 14 residues. CDR1 and CDR2 (germline): MNHEY, SMNVEV (reference sequence). Trimming took 2 bases from V and 0 from J, leaving 7 bases between them. CDR3 region: CASSLGVLNTEAFF. The CDR3 nucleotides are TGTGCCAGCAGTTTAGGAGTTTTGAACACTGAAGCTTTCTTT.

This rearrangement joins TRBV27 to TRBJ2-1, with D perhaps TRBD1 (5 bases). The germline CDR1 and CDR2 sequences are MNHEY and SMNVEV (reference sequence). CDR3 length equals 15 residues. V was clipped by 2 bases and J by 2 bases, with 10 bases between them. In DNA, the CDR3 is TGTGCCAGCAGTTTAACCCTAGGGGCCTACAATGAGCAGTTCTTC. Its protein product is CASSLTLGAYNEQFF.

The V and J genes are TRBV6-5 and TRBJ2-2; TRBD1 might be the D (6 bases). Germline V CDR1 and CDR2: MNHEY, SVGAGI. This CDR3 has 14 residues. The V end lost 6 bases, the J end lost 1 base, and 9 bases lay between the germline ends. CDR3 sequence: CASREQGNTGELFF. CDR3 bases: TGTGCCAGCAGAGAACAGGGGAACACCGGGGAGCTGTTTTTT.

The CDR3 bases are TGTGCCAGCAGCTTCGGGGGAACAGATACGCAGTATTTT. Its translation: CASSFGGTDTQYF. The chain is built from TRBV5-6 and TRBJ2-3; D is perhaps TRBD2 (6 bases). Germline V gene sequence: CDR1 SGHDT, CDR2 YYEEEE. Deletions cut 2 bases from V and 3 bases from J, with 7 bases between. The CDR3 is made up of 13 amino acids.

Of note for this clone: Different DNA sequences within this sample yield the same CDR3. The chain recombines TRBV6-1 with TRBJ2-2, with D possibly being TRBD2 (5 bases). The CDR3 loop spans 13 amino acids. In germline, CDR1 is MNHNS, CDR2 SASEGT. V shed 2 bases and J shed 7 bases, with 8 bases lying between them. DNA for the CDR3: TGTGCCAGCAGTGAACTAGCTAGCGGGGAGCTGTTTTTT. It is translated as CASSELASGELFF.

This clone was detected a few times. Other DNA sequences in this specimen translate into the identical CDR3. The rearrangement uses TRBV29-1 and TRBJ2-2; 7 nucleotides agree with TRBD1. Germline CDR1 reads SQVTM; CDR2 reads ANQGSEA. V lost 5 bases to trimming and J lost 6 bases; unmatched junction nucleotides: 3. The CDR3 sequence is 12 residues long. CDR3 protein: CSVRTGPGELFF. The CDR3 nucleotides are TGCAGCGTTCGGACAGGTCCCGGGGAGCTGTTTTTT.

This clone appeared once. The chain links TRBV19 to TRBJ1-5; D is possibly TRBD1 (6 bases). The CDR3 loop spans 15 amino acids. CDR1 LNHDA and CDR2 SQIVND come from the germline V gene (reference sequence). Between the trimmed V and J ends, which lost 7 bases and 7 bases, there was a span of 20 bases. The CDR3, as DNA: TGTGCCAGTACGGGTCGGACAGCCCCCAGACAGCCCCAGCATTTT. It yields the protein CASTGRTAPRQPQHF.

This sequence joins TRBV30 and TRBJ1-1; D may be TRBD1 (5 bases). Trimming shortened V by 3 bases and J by 6 bases, and 11 bases separated the two germline ends. The CDR3 loop spans 12 amino acids. Germline V gene lookup returns CDR1 GTSNPN and CDR2 SVGIG (reference sequence). The DNA for the CDR3 is TGTGCCTGGAGCCTTCAGGGTTCTGAAGCTTTCTTT. Translation gives CAWSLQGSEAFF.